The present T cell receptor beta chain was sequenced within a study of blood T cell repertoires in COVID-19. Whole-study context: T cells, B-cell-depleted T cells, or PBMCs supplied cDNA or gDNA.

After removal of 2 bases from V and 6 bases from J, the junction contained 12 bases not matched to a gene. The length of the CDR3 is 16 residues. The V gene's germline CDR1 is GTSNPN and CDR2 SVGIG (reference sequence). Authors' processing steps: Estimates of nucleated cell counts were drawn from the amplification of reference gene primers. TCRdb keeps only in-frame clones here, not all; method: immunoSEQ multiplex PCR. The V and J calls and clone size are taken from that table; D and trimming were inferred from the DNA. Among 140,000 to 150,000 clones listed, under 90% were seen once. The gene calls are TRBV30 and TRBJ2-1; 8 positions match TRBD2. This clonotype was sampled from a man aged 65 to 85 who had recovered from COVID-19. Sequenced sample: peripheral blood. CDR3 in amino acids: CAWSSWTSRGANEQFF. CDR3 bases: TGTGCCTGGAGTTCCTGGACTAGCAGGGGAGCCAATGAGCAGTTCTTC.